The 5 T cell receptor beta chains below were found in one sample sequenced in a study of shared clonotypes between healthy human individuals. Data came from immunoSEQ multiplex PCR; TCRdb stores just in-frame clones and leaves some out. The sample records roughly 2,000,000 clones, approximately 94% being singletons. CD45RO-negative, CCR7-selected cells formed the naive CD8 fraction, which excluded terminally differentiated effector memory CD45RA+ cells. The sequenced material came from naive CD8+ T cells sorted from blood. Receptor source: a man aged 18 to 30 in good health.

This sequence joins TRBV5-6 and TRBJ1-6; D may be TRBD1 (6 bases). Germline-derived CDR1 and CDR2 are SGHDT and YYEEEE. V lost 4 bases, J lost 6 bases, and 14 bases lay in between. This CDR3 region has 15 residues. CDR3 protein: CASSPSGRGNSPLHF. CDR3 nucleotides: TGTGCCAGCAGCCCTTCTGGCAGGGGTAATTCACCCCTCCACTTT.

The chain employs TRBV4-3 and TRBJ2-1; D is perhaps TRBD2 (6 bases). V shed 0 bases and J shed 5 bases, with 23 bases lying between them. This CDR3 region has 19 residues. The germline V gene encodes CDR1 LGHNA and CDR2 YSLEER. The CDR3 is CASSQDIGLLEGRNNEQFF. The CDR3 DNA follows: TGCGCCAGCAGCCAAGACATTGGCCTGTTGGAGGGCAGGAACAATGAGCAGTTCTTC.

The chain carries TRBV30 and TRBJ2-7; 7 nucleotides line up with TRBD1. J gave up 4 bases and V 2 bases, and 11 bases lay outside the gene matches. The germline gives CDR1 GTSNPN, CDR2 SVGIG (reference sequence). The CDR3 runs to 15 residues. The CDR3 DNA is TGTGCCTGGAGTCCTATGCTGGGACAGAATTACGAGCAGTACTTC. Translation gives CAWSPMLGQNYEQYF.

This chain uses TRBV5-1 with TRBJ2-1; D is perhaps TRBD2 (5 bases). The V and J ends lost 3 bases and 10 bases respectively, with 11 bases between them. Germline V gene sequence: CDR1 SGHRS, CDR2 YFSETQ. The CDR3 length is 12 residues. The CDR3 protein is CASSWESGEQFF. The CDR3 DNA reads TGCGCCAGCAGCTGGGAGTCGGGGGAGCAGTTCTTC. The entire variable domain, with the rest obtained from reference TRBV5-1 and TRBJ2-1, is as follows: KAGVTQTPRYLIKTRGQQVTLSCSPISGHRSVSWYQQTPGQGLQFLFEYFSETQRNKGNFPGRFSGRQFSNSRSEMNVSTLELGDSALYLCASSWESGEQFFGPGTRLTVL.

CDR3 sequence: CASTPGGGNEKLFF. For the CDR3, the DNA is TGTGCCAGCACGCCCGGCGGGGGAAATGAAAAACTGTTTTTT. The chain links TRBV27 to TRBJ1-4; D may be TRBD1 (5 bases). V lost 7 bases and J lost 5, with 14 bases in between. CDR1 MNHEY and CDR2 SMNVEV come from the germline V gene (reference sequence). The CDR3 runs 14 residues.